This T cell receptor (beta chain) was documented in a study of cytomegalovirus exposure and HLA in healthy donors. Healthy donors of bone marrow made up the group. Remarks on this clone: Its specificity is not known.

PCR was performed using 60 Vbeta and 13 Jbeta primers. Sequencing was performed with immunoSEQ multiplex PCR; in TCRdb, only in-frame clones are kept and a portion is missing. The sample contains over 95,000 clones, around 82% of which appear only once. This CDR3 has 12 amino acids. V was shortened by 4 bases and J by 7 bases, with 7 bases between the two germline ends. CDR1 is SNHLY and CDR2 is FYNNEI in the germline V gene. Study conclusions and caveats: Presence/absence results assume similar sequencing depth per donor, which may not hold. Diagnosis of cytomegalovirus status made by the classifier reportedly showed high specificity and sensitivity. A highly shared variant cluster was judged a likely technical artifact.

This sequence joins TRBV2 and TRBJ2-2, with D perhaps matching TRBD2 (6 bases). The receptor was isolated from a man aged 40-49 years in good health and CMV-seronegative. Sequenced input: PBMCs. The CDR3 sequence is CASSGGGGELFF. The CDR3 bases are TGTGCCAGCAGTGGGGGAGGCGGGGAGCTGTTTTTT.